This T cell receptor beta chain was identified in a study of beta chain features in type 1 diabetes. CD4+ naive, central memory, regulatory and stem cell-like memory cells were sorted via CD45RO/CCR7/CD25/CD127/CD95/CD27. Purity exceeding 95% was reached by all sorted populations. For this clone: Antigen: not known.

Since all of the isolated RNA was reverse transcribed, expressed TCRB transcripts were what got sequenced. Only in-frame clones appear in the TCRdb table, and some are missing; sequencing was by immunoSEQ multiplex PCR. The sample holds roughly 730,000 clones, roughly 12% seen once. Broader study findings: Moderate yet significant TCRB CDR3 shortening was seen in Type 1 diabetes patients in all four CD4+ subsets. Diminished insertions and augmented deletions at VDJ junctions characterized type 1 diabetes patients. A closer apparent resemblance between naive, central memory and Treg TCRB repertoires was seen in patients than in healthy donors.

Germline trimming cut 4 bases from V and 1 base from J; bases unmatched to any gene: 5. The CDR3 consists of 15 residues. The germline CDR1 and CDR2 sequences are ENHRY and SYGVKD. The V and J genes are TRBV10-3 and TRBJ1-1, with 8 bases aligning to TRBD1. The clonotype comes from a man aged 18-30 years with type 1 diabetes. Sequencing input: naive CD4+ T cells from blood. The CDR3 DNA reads TGTGCCATCAGTGGAGGACAGGGTTCGAACACTGAAGCTTTCTTT. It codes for CAISGGQGSNTEAFF.